This paragraph reports one TCR beta chain. Its specific antigen is unknown. No base qualities exist here, and no much larger clone lies one base off it. Unstimulated Tregs (CD4+CD25+CD127-), CD4+ non-Tregs (CD4+CD25-), CD4 and CD8 cells were FACS-sorted from thawed PBMCs. Blood from healthy controls was obtained either from healthy volunteers or as purchased buffy coats. Healthy control blood was processed by Ficoll density gradient to PBMCs and cryopreserved; patient PBMCs were collected before and after transplant. This specimen comes from a study of Tregs in tolerant kidney transplant recipients (dated by TCRdb to between 2018 and 2021). Some background on the complete study: The study applied TCRbeta sequencing to find donor-specific regulatory T cells before combined kidney and bone marrow transplantation and then followed those same cells after transplant. Several methods of expanding Tregs specific for an allogeneic donor were compared by TCRbeta repertoire sequencing in a few healthy controls. The study at large found these results: The most biologically relevant and donor-specific TCRbeta repertoire appeared to be identified by expanding Tregs with activated donor B cells. Because only a small number of patients were included, the study had limitations, and the results will need to be validated in larger populations as well as under other immunosuppression protocols. Although technical replication error seemed to be minimal, the question of biological reproducibility was not addressed directly.

For TCRbeta CDR3 sequencing, genomic DNA from the sorted cells was extracted using the QIAGEN DNeasy Blood and Tissue Kit. High-throughput TCRbeta CDR3 sequencing was carried out commercially through immunoSEQ, with PCR amplification with bias correction and internal controls included. As for the authors' bioinformatics: Unique productive TCRbeta sequences were defined by CDR3 nucleotide sequence where primers matched, and otherwise by CDR3 amino acid sequence together with Vbeta and Jbeta genes. As a correction for sorting error, sequences shared between sorted populations at a frequency ratio of 2:1 or less were discarded, and the remaining shared sequences were assigned to the higher population. Donor-reactive sequences were defined as at least 5-fold expanded in CFSE-low cells versus unstimulated cells, with frequency of at least 0.01% in CFSE-low cells. Jensen-Shannon divergence, calculated on the top 100 TCRbeta sequences ranked by frequency, was used to quantify repertoire divergence. For samples with multiple sequencing runs, sorting error was corrected separately for each run before the runs were pooled. The table was pulled from immuneACCESS by TCRdb, which kept in-frame rearrangements only. Such tables lose some clones; where checked, under half of the loss comes from unresolved V genes, and the rest has no known cause. V, J and clone size are those of that table, while D and trimming were read from the DNA. The sample contains around 120,000 clones, around nine tenths of them found a single time. In total, the top ten clones hold approximately 0.59% of the sample.

From the germline V gene, CDR1 is SGHTA and CDR2 is FQGNSA. The junction shows trimming of 4 bases on V and 3 bases on J, plus 8 bases between the germline ends. The CDR3 starts with the cysteine, ends with the phenylalanine, and has 13 residues. Only CDR3 DNA is held: 39 bases, read in frame from base 1. Sequences were obtained from CD4+ T cells from blood. This receptor was identified in a human donor in good health. The receptor chain draws on TRBV7-2 and TRBJ2-3, with a weak D call of TRBD1 (5 bases match). Here the CDR3 is given as CASSSSGTDTQYF. The nucleotide sequence reads as follows: TGTGCCAGCAGCTCATCAGGGACAGATACGCAGTATTTT.